This is a list of T cell receptor beta chains from one sample in a study of T cells in Graves' hyperthyroidism and ophthalmopathy. TCRdb reanalysed the multiplex PCR reads using MiXCR and keeps one entry per CDR3 protein. Here the sample spans some 760,000 distinct CDR3 sequences, 14% being singletons. Sample: blood. The receptors were gathered from a woman aged 18-29 years with Graves' hyperthyroidism. Each CDR3 is given with its conserved first and last residue. D genes are given only for firm matches. Not every row has a clone size; where given, it reads once, few, many or a size class.

d_call clone_size j_call v_call cdr3_nt cdr3_aa
. . TRBJ2-7 TRBV19 TGTGCCACCTCCTGGCCGCCCCGGACGGGGGGCACCTACGAGCAGTACTTC CATSWPPRTGGTYEQYF
TRBD1 few TRBJ1-1 TRBV4-3 TGCGCCAGCAGCCAAGTGGGACAGGGGTGGACTGAAGCTTTCTTT CASSQVGQGWTEAFF
. many TRBJ1-2 TRBV20-1 TGCAGTGCTGCCACCGGGACCAGGCTTGGTCATGGCTACACCTTC CSAATGTRLGHGYTF
. many TRBJ2-1 TRBV7-2 TGTGCCAGCAGCTCCCCGTTGGTGGACAATGAGCAGTTCTTC CASSSPLVDNEQFF
TRBD2 few TRBJ2-3 TRBV6-2/TRBV6-3 TGTGCCAGCAGTTCGACTAGCGGAGCCCCCACAGATACGCAGTATTTT CASSSTSGAPTDTQYF
TRBD2 . TRBJ2-1 TRBV7-8 TGTGCCAGCAGCTTAGCGCGACTAGCGGGCTACAATGAGCAGTTCTTC CASSLARLAGYNEQFF
. many TRBJ2-7 TRBV6-2/TRBV6-3 TGTGCCAGCAGTTACTCTTTCCGGGACGGCACCTACGAGCAGTACTTC CASSYSFRDGTYEQYF
. few TRBJ1-3 TRBV20-1 TGCAGTGCTAGAGCGAGACCGGGACCGCTGACCACCATATATTTT CSARARPGPLTTIYF
. few TRBJ2-2 TRBV29-1 TGCAGCGTTGCGTTGGCGGCGAACACCGGGGAGCTGTTTTTT CSVALAANTGELFF
. many TRBJ1-1 TRBV2 TGTGCCAGCAGTGATCACGGGGAGGGAGCTTTCTTT CASSDHGEGAFF
. . TRBJ2-6 TRBV19 TGTGCCAGTAGTAAGGTCTCTGGGGCCAACGTCCTGACTTTC CASSKVSGANVLTF
. many TRBJ1-1 TRBV27 TGTGCCAGCAGTTTAGGGGTTGCGAACACTGAAGCTTTCTTT CASSLGVANTEAFF